The 22 T cell receptor beta chains listed next were all sequenced from one sample in a study of shared clonotypes between healthy human individuals. Here immunoSEQ multiplex PCR was the method, and the copy in TCRdb shows in-frame clones only, minus some. The sample lists some 350,000 clones; around 72% were seen once. Material for sequencing was memory CD4+ T cells sorted from blood. The subset was: CD45RA-negative fraction. These receptors came from a man aged 30 to 39 in good health.

Only a few counts were recorded for this clone. V and J are TRBV6-1 and TRBJ1-5; D is ambiguous. V lost 4 bases, J lost 4 bases, and 8 bases lay in between. Germline V gives CDR1 MNHNS, CDR2 SASEGT. The CDR3 length is 13 residues. The CDR3 coding sequence is TGTGCCAGCAGTGGGGTTTGGAATCAGCCCCAGCATTTT. As protein: CASSGVWNQPQHF.

This chain uses TRBV5-1 with TRBJ2-7, with a weak D call TRBD2 (6 bases). There are 15 residues in the CDR3. CDR1 is SGHRS and CDR2 is YFSETQ in the germline V gene. V was trimmed by 1 base and J by 7 bases, leaving 18 bases between them. Written as DNA, the CDR3 is TGCGCCAGCAGCTTGTTTGGGACGGGAGACTTGGAGCAGTACTTC. This sequence encodes CASSLFGTGDLEQYF.

The chain uses TRBV19 and TRBJ2-2; D might be TRBD1 or TRBD2, each matching 5 bases. CDR3 length: 14 residues. Per germline, CDR1 LNHDA and CDR2 SQIVND (reference sequence). The germline V and J ends were trimmed by 6 bases and 7 bases, with 15 bases remaining between them. The CDR3 DNA is TGTGCCAGTAGAAGCCCGGGACCCGTCGGGGAGCTGTTTTTT. It is translated as CASRSPGPVGELFF.

This clone was observed at least ten times. Other DNA sequences in the sample encode the same CDR3. This chain uses TRBV28 with TRBJ2-3; TRBD2 is a possible D gene (6 bases). Looked up from germline, CDR1 is MDHEN and CDR2 is SYDVKM. V gave up 4 bases and J gave up 3 bases, with 11 bases separating them. The CDR3 loop spans 14 amino acids. CDR3 sequence reads: CASSSLGGTDTQYF. In DNA, the CDR3 is TGTGCCAGCAGTTCACTTGGGGGGACAGATACGCAGTATTTT.

This chain uses TRBV11-2 with TRBJ1-5; D gene unclear. This CDR3 comprises 15 residues. V lost 2 bases and J 8 bases, leaving 16 bases between the germline ends. Per germline, CDR1 SGHAT and CDR2 FQNNGV. The chain's CDR3 is CASSLMAGEIKPQHF. In DNA, the CDR3 is TGTGCCAGCAGCTTAATGGCCGGGGAAATTAAGCCCCAGCATTTT.

This chain links TRBV10-1 with TRBJ2-7; 10 nucleotides align to TRBD1. The CDR3 has 15 amino acids. Trimming cost V 4 bases and J 6 bases; bases outside gene matches: 9. Germline CDR1 is WNHNN and CDR2 is SYGVQD (reference sequence). CDR3 in DNA: TGCGCCAGCAGTGGAACCGGGACAGGGGTCGTCGAGCAGTACTTC. Encoded protein: CASSGTGTGVVEQYF.

The chain employs TRBV28 and TRBJ2-1; 15 bases are a match to TRBD2. The germline V gene encodes CDR1 MDHEN and CDR2 SYDVKM. The V and J ends lost 5 bases and 0 bases, in that order; junction bases with no gene match: 8. The CDR3 contains 19 residues. The CDR3 DNA sequence: TGTGCCAGCAGTGGCCACAGGACTAGCGGGAGGGGCTCCTACAATGAGCAGTTCTTC. This gives the protein CASSGHRTSGRGSYNEQFF.

The rearrangement uses TRBV10-1 and TRBJ2-7; D unresolved. The germline V gene has CDR1 WNHNN and CDR2 SYGVQD (reference sequence). Trimming removed 0 bases at V and 6 bases at J, with 15 bases between. This CDR3 is 15 amino acids long. The CDR3 sequence: CASSESWTAVGEQYF. The CDR3 DNA follows: TGCGCCAGCAGTGAGTCGTGGACGGCGGTCGGCGAGCAGTACTTC.

The chain combines TRBV7-2 with TRBJ2-1; D is unclear. The CDR3 totals 11 residues. Trimming left V 5 bases short and J 7 bases short, with 6 bases between. Germline lookup yields CDR1 SGHTA and CDR2 FQGNSA. CDR3 residues: CASSASNEQFF. As DNA, the CDR3 is TGTGCCAGCAGCGCCTCGAATGAGCAGTTCTTC.

V is TRBV25-1 and J is TRBJ2-5, with 7 bases matching TRBD2. The CDR3 covers 15 residues. The V segment lost 8 bases and the J segment 5 bases; nucleotides outside the gene matches: 14. Germline V gene sequence: CDR1 MGHDK, CDR2 SYGVNS. The DNA of the CDR3 is TGTGCCAGCGGAGGAGGGAGGGCCGTTCGGGAGACCCAGTACTTC. Its protein is CASGGGRAVRETQYF. Filled out from reference TRBV25-1 and TRBJ2-5, the complete variable domain reads EADIYQTPRYLVIGTGKKITLECSQTMGHDKMYWYQQDPGMELHLIHYSYGVNSTEKGDLSSESTVSRIRTEHFPLTLESARPSHTSQYLCASGGGRAVRETQYFGPGTRLLVL.

This clone was picked up one time. J is TRBJ1-2 and V is TRBV9, with D maybe TRBD1 (6 bases). The CDR3 totals 15 residues. Germline-derived CDR1 and CDR2 are SGDLS and YYNGEE. V was pared by 0 bases and J by 8 bases, with 17 bases between. This CDR3 reads CASSVEVNPGAGYTF. CDR3 sequence (DNA): TGTGCCAGCAGCGTAGAAGTTAATCCAGGGGCGGGCTACACCTTC.

The chain recombines TRBV5-1 with TRBJ1-1; tentative D call: TRBD1 (6 bases). In germline, CDR1 is SGHRS, CDR2 YFSETQ. Trimming stripped 0 bases from V and 1 base from J, with 13 bases between. The CDR3 consists of 16 residues. The CDR3 DNA is TGCGCCAGCAGCTTGGCAGGGGCCGGTACGAACACTGAAGCTTTCTTT. Amino acids: CASSLAGAGTNTEAFF. The full variable domain, with the rest looked up from reference TRBV5-1 and TRBJ1-1, is KAGVTQTPRYLIKTRGQQVTLSCSPISGHRSVSWYQQTPGQGLQFLFEYFSETQRNKGNFPGRFSGRQFSNSRSEMNVSTLELGDSALYLCASSLAGAGTNTEAFFGQGTRLTVV.

The CDR3 DNA reads as TGTGCCAGCAGCTTAGCTTGGGCAGGGGGCCGATACGAGCAGTACTTC. Translating it yields CASSLAWAGGRYEQYF. The chain employs TRBV11-2 and TRBJ2-7; 8 nucleotides agree with TRBD1. V lost 1 base, J lost 4 bases, and 9 bases stayed unmatched. Germline V gene data show CDR1 as SGHAT and CDR2 as FQNNGV. This CDR3 comprises 16 residues. The variable domain in full, completed from reference TRBV11-2 and TRBJ2-7, reads EAGVAQSPRYKIIEKRQSVAFWCNPISGHATLYWYQQILGQGPKLLIQFQNNGVVDDSQLPKDRFSAERLKGVDSTLKIQPAKLEDSAVYLCASSLAWAGGRYEQYFGPGTRLTVT.

V gene TRBV2 combines with J gene TRBJ2-6; D may be TRBD2 (6 bases). CDR3 size: 18 residues. V was cut by 6 bases and J by 0 bases, with 18 bases left in between. Germline CDR1 is SNHLY and CDR2 is FYNNEI. This CDR3 reads CASSPEHLDYSGANVLTF. The CDR3, as DNA: TGTGCCAGCAGCCCTGAACACCTGGACTACTCTGGGGCCAACGTCCTGACTTTC.

This clone has ten or more counts. The chain joins TRBV5-1 to TRBJ2-1; 9 bases are shared with TRBD2. The V gene's germline CDR1 is SGHRS and CDR2 YFSETQ. V lost 2 bases to trimming and J lost 9 bases; unmatched junction nucleotides: 9. This CDR3 has 15 residues. CDR3 sequence (DNA): TGCGCCAGCAGCTTAGATCCGGGACTAGCCGGTGAGCAGTTCTTC. The encoded protein is CASSLDPGLAGEQFF.

The V gene is TRBV2, the J gene TRBJ2-1, with D possibly being TRBD1 or TRBD2 (5 bases each). The ends were cut back, 8 bases at V and 6 bases at J, with 17 bases in the middle. The CDR3 runs 14 residues. From germline, CDR1 is SNHLY and CDR2 FYNNEI. Here the CDR3 reads CASGGPSRVNEQFF. The CDR3 DNA is TGTGCCAGCGGGGGACCCAGCAGGGTCAATGAGCAGTTCTTC.

This chain uses TRBV28 with TRBJ2-2; the D gene is possibly TRBD2 (5 bases). Germline V lookup: CDR1 MDHEN, CDR2 SYDVKM. The CDR3 spans 13 residues. Deletions cut 3 bases from V and 8 bases from J, with 10 bases between. This chain's CDR3 is CASSFMGGGELFF. The CDR3 DNA reads as TGTGCCAGCAGTTTTATGGGCGGGGGGGAGCTGTTTTTT.

The CDR3: CASSFRQATDTQYF. The DNA for the CDR3 is TGTGCCAGCAGTTTCAGACAAGCCACAGATACGCAGTATTTT. This sequence joins TRBV27 and TRBJ2-3, with unresolved D. This CDR3 comprises 14 residues. Germline CDR1 MNHEY, CDR2 SMNVEV (reference sequence). V dropped 3 bases and J dropped 2 bases, with 9 bases sitting between them.

The chain has TRBV27 and TRBJ2-7, with a possible D match to TRBD1 (6 bases). Between the trimmed V and J ends, which lost 6 bases and 2 bases, there was a span of 17 bases. The CDR3 spans 15 residues. Germline lookup yields CDR1 MNHEY and CDR2 SMNVEV (reference sequence). CDR3 coding DNA: TGTGCCAGCAGGACTGTGACAGGTTCGACCTACGAGCAGTACTTC. Translated: CASRTVTGSTYEQYF.

This clone was observed a few times. The V call is TRBV7-6, the J call TRBJ2-3; D is possibly TRBD1 (6 bases). The germline CDR1 and CDR2 sequences are SGHVS and FNYEAQ. The CDR3 is made up of 14 amino acids. V lost 6 bases, J lost 0 bases, and 10 bases lay in between. The CDR3 bases are TGTGCCAGCAGTCGGACAGCTAGCACAGATACGCAGTATTTT. This codes for CASSRTASTDTQYF. Combining the CDR3 with reference TRBV7-6 and TRBJ2-3 gives the whole variable domain GAGVSQSPRYKVTKRGQDVALRCDPISGHVSLYWYRQALGQGPEFLTYFNYEAQQDKSGLPNDRFSAERPEGSISTLTIQRTEQRDSAMYRCASSRTASTDTQYFGPGTRLTVL.

The chain combines TRBV19 with TRBJ2-5; 7 bases agree with TRBD2. This CDR3 is built from 14 residues. Germline V CDR1 and CDR2: LNHDA, SQIVND (reference sequence). The trim removed 2 bases at V and 5 bases at J, leaving 5 bases unmatched. This CDR3 is CASSISAGVETQYF. CDR3 DNA: TGTGCCAGTAGTATATCGGCGGGAGTGGAGACCCAGTACTTC.

This chain joins TRBV2 and TRBJ2-2, with 7 bases matching TRBD1. This CDR3 region has 14 residues. Unmatched junction bases numbered 10, after V lost 7 bases and J lost 8 bases. Germline V CDR1 and CDR2: SNHLY, FYNNEI. The CDR3 loop is CASNLKRGQGELFF. The CDR3 region has the DNA TGTGCCAGCAACTTAAAAAGGGGACAGGGGGAGCTGTTTTTT. Together with reference TRBV2 and TRBJ2-2, the CDR3 gives the full variable domain: EPEVTQTPSHQVTQMGQEVILRCVPISNHLYFYWYRQILGQKVEFLVSFYNNEISEKSEIFDDQFSVERPDGSNFTLKIRSTKLEDSAMYFCASNLKRGQGELFFGEGSRLTVL.